This T cell receptor beta chain was captured by sequencing in a study of blood T cell repertoires in COVID-19 (TCRdb year 2020). About the investigation overall: The collaborator samples originated in the United States, Italy and Spain and spanned the acute and convalescent phases of COVID-19. HLA class I and class II types, where available, came from metadata supplied by the sample provider rather than from assay-based typing. The material from the prospective study consisted of cDNA or gDNA derived from T cells, B-cell-depleted T cells, or PBMCs. The repertoires were made available in a free public database intended to serve as a resource for research on the immune response to SARS-CoV-2. Deeply sampled blood TCRbeta repertoires from subjects exposed to, actively infected with, or recovered from COVID-19 were included in the dataset. The samples were drawn from the first 160 participants of the ongoing ImmuneRACE study and from 1,254 subjects provided by 6 global collaborators. Nearly every sample came with metadata listing a de-identified subject ID, COVID-19 status, age in years and sex.

The CDR3 runs 14 residues from the cysteine to the phenylalanine. Only the CDR3 portion is preserved as DNA: 42 bases, with reading frame beginning at the first base. CDR1 and CDR2 were assigned from the germline V gene (reference sequence) as LNHDA and SQIVND. As concerns this clone: Its binding antigen is unknown. The junction departs from germline at one end; a sequencing error may be responsible.

The full study reports these points: The amount of clinical and demographic metadata varied by source and participant and was provided uncurated.

The collaborating institutions used their own protocols to collect whole blood in K2EDTA tubes. For TCRbeta analysis, collaborators shipped samples in one of three forms: frozen whole blood, isolated PBMCs, or DNA extracted from either of those sample types. The immunoSEQ Assay, a bias-controlled multiplex PCR, was used to amplify TCRbeta CDR3 regions from genomic DNA. As for the original processing: Nucleated cell counts per sample were estimated from amplification of reference gene primers within the assay. To quantify the absolute abundance of each unique TCRbeta CDR3 rearrangement, sequence reads were collapsed and filtered. For each sample, productive Simpson clonality was calculated by taking the square root of Simpson's diversity index across productive rearrangements. This immuneACCESS table, as held by TCRdb, lists in-frame sequences with V and J called but not all clones. Of the missing ones, under half trace to an unresolved V gene in checked studies; the others have no known cause. That table gives V, J and clone size, and the DNA gave D and trimming. The sample table shows about 170,000 clones, and roughly 86% are seen once. The ten largest make up more than 3% of the sample.

The sequence was collected from a man in his 70s with acute or convalescent COVID-19. The rearranged segments are TRBV19 and TRBJ1-1, with TRBD1 perhaps the D gene, on 6 matching bases. Sequenced sample: peripheral blood. The CDR3 protein sequence reads: CASSKQGGNAEAFF. The DNA sequence is given as TGTGCCAGTAGTAAACAGGGTGGGAACGCTGAAGCTTTCTTT.